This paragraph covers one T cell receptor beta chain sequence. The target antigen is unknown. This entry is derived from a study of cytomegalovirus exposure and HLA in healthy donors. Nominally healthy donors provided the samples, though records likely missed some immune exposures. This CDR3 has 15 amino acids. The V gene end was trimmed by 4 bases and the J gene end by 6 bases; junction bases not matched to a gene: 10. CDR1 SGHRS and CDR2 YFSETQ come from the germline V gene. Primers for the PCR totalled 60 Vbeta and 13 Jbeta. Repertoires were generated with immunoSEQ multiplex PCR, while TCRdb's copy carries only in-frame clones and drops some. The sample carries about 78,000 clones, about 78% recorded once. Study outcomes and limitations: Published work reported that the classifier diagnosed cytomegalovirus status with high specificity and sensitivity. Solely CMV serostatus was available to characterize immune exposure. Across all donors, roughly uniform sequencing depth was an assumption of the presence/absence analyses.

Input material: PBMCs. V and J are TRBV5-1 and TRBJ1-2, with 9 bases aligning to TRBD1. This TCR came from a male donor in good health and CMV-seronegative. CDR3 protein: CASSPGDRVVDGYTF. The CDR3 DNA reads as TGCGCCAGCAGCCCCGGGGACAGGGTCGTCGATGGCTACACCTTC. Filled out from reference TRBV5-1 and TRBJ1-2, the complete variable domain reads KAGVTQTPRYLIKTRGQQVTLSCSPISGHRSVSWYQQTPGQGLQFLFEYFSETQRNKGNFPGRFSGRQFSNSRSEMNVSTLELGDSALYLCASSPGDRVVDGYTFGSGTRLTVV.